This TCR beta chain came from a study of T cell responses to AZD1222 COVID-19 vaccine. Here immunoSEQ multiplex PCR was the method, and the copy in TCRdb shows in-frame clones only, minus some. The profile shows tens of thousands of clones, over 80% of them singletons. V was cut by 0 bases and J by 2 bases, with 9 bases left in between. This CDR3 comprises 15 residues. Looked up from germline, CDR1 is SEHNR and CDR2 is FQNEAQ (reference sequence). This specimen consisted of peripheral blood, obtained on day 0 of AZD1222 vaccination. This rearrangement joins TRBV7-9 to TRBJ2-3; the D is unclear. This receptor was taken from an adult in good health. CDR3 in amino acids: CASSLARAPTDTQYF. The CDR3 DNA follows: TGTGCCAGCAGCTTAGCAAGGGCGCCCACAGATACGCAGTATTTT.